The source of this TCR beta chain is a study of naive CD8 T cells in extremely preterm neonates. Healthy children aged about 16-60 months having elective surgery, and healthy nonsmoking adults, gave blood. Live Annexin V-negative naive CD3+CD8+CD45RA+CCR7+ T cells were sorted. Concerning this clone: Its antigen is undetermined.

The V and J ends lost 3 bases and 1 base, in that order; junction bases with no gene match: 9. The CDR3 runs to 17 residues. The germline gives CDR1 MDHEN, CDR2 SYDVKM. TCRdb's table, derived via immunoSEQ multiplex PCR, lists solely in-frame clones and lacks some. The sample contains approximately 5,300 clones, around 97% of which appear only once. Study outcomes and limitations: Term neonates about 0.4%, young children about 0.027%, adults 0.01%; preterm neonates shared less than 3.5%. iChao1 richness was lowest in preterm neonates, significantly versus all ages.

This sequence was found in a human donor in good health. The chain combines TRBV28 with TRBJ1-3, with 7 bases identical to TRBD1. The specimen sequenced was naive CD8+ T cells from blood. The CDR3 reads CASSFLGTAVSGNTIYF. The CDR3 DNA reads as TGTGCCAGCAGTTTTTTAGGGACAGCCGTTTCTGGAAACACCATATATTTT.